Presented here are 14 T cell receptor beta chains from one specimen sequenced in a study of neoadjuvant anti-PD-1 for oral cavity cancer. Using immunoSEQ multiplex PCR, the repertoire was profiled, and TCRdb retains in-frame clones only, with some absent. Of about 23,000 clones listed, 25% to 30% are singletons. Documented time point: after neoadjuvant nivolumab, at surgical resection. The material was tumor tissue, obtained after nivolumab (anti-PD-1) treatment. The source of these receptors is a person between 40 and 80 years old with oral cavity squamous cell carcinoma.

The chain links TRBV29-1 to TRBJ1-1; TRBD1 is a possible D gene (6 bases). CDR1 is SQVTM and CDR2 is ANQGSEA in the germline V gene. The ends were cut back, 6 bases at V and 1 base at J, with 15 bases in the middle. The CDR3 has 14 amino acids. CDR3 bases: TGCAGCGTCGCGGACAGCCGGGCGAACACTGAAGCTTTCTTT. Protein product: CSVADSRANTEAFF. Full variable domain (outside the CDR3, taken from reference TRBV29-1 and TRBJ1-1): SAVISQKPSRDICQRGTSLTIQCQVDSQVTMMFWYRQQPGQSLTLIATANQGSEATYESGFVIDKFPISRPNLTFSTLTVSNMSPEDSSIYLCSVADSRANTEAFFGQGTRLTVV.

The J gene is TRBJ2-7, the V gene TRBV7-2; no firm D call. The V and J ends lost 5 bases and 11 bases respectively, with 19 bases between them. From germline, CDR1 is SGHTA and CDR2 FQGNSA. The CDR3 runs to 13 residues. The CDR3 sequence: CASSIPPGRPEYF. Here the CDR3 DNA reads TGTGCCAGCAGCATCCCTCCGGGCAGGCCTGAGTACTTC.

This clone was seen only a few times. V and J are TRBV9 and TRBJ2-1; possibly TRBD1 for D (5 bases). Trimming pared 4 bases from V and 4 bases from J, leaving 18 bases between. The CDR3 contains 16 residues. Germline V lookup: CDR1 SGDLS, CDR2 YYNGEE. CDR3 coding DNA: TGTGCCAGCAGCTCCCGGTTAGGGGTAGCATACAATGAGCAGTTCTTC. This codes for CASSSRLGVAYNEQFF. Variable domain in full (rest from reference TRBV9 and TRBJ2-1): DSGVTQTPKHLITATGQRVTLRCSPRSGDLSVYWYQQSLDQGLQFLIQYYNGEERAKGNILERFSAQQFPDLHSELNLSSLELGDSALYFCASSSRLGVAYNEQFFGPGTRLTVL.

A few counts support this clone. The chain combines TRBV7-8 with TRBJ2-7; perhaps TRBD1 as D (6 bases). Germline CDR1 and CDR2: SGHVS and FQNEAQ. The CDR3 spans 12 residues. The germline V and J ends were trimmed by 1 base and 6 bases, with 7 bases remaining between them. This chain's CDR3 is CASSLGGLEQYF. In nucleotides, the CDR3 is TGTGCCAGCAGCTTAGGGGGGCTCGAGCAGTACTTC.

The chain carries TRBV7-7 and TRBJ2-1; no clear D gene. From germline, CDR1 is SSHAT and CDR2 FNYEAQ (reference sequence). The V end lost 5 bases, the J end lost 7 bases, and 12 bases lay between the germline ends. The CDR3 has 13 residues. The DNA of the CDR3 is TGTGCCAGCAGCCGACTGGAGAGGAATGAGCAGTTCTTC. Translating gives CASSRLERNEQFF.

The chain uses TRBV6-5 and TRBJ2-7, with a possible D match to TRBD2 (6 bases). Trimming cost V 0 bases and J 4 bases, with 10 bases left between them. Germline V lookup: CDR1 MNHEY, CDR2 SVGAGI. The CDR3 covers 14 residues. The CDR3 region is CASSYSAGGYEQYF. DNA of the CDR3: TGTGCCAGCAGTTACTCGGCCGGAGGGTACGAGCAGTACTTC.

Sample share makes this clone medium-sized (0.01 to 0.1%). The chain combines TRBV7-9 with TRBJ1-1; tentatively, D is TRBD1 (5 bases). The CDR3 consists of 18 residues. Trimming cost V 0 bases and J 3 bases, with 20 bases left between them. CDR1 and CDR2 from the germline V gene are SEHNR and FQNEAQ (reference sequence). For the CDR3, the DNA is TGTGCCAGCAGCTTAGCCCCGGACAAGGTCCCAAAACACACTGAAGCTTTCTTT. Translated: CASSLAPDKVPKHTEAFF.

This clone was observed a few times. The chain combines TRBV7-9 with TRBJ1-3; D is ambiguous. Germline V lookup: CDR1 SEHNR, CDR2 FQNEAQ (reference sequence). Deletions cut 5 bases from V and 0 bases from J, with 17 bases between. The CDR3 consists of 17 residues. In nucleotides, the CDR3 is TGTGCCAGCAGCCCCCTTAGTGGTGGTGACTCTGGAAACACCATATATTTT. Protein product: CASSPLSGGDSGNTIYF.

There are a few counts of this clone. The chain combines TRBV12-5 with TRBJ1-2; 8 bases agree with TRBD1. CDR1 and CDR2 from the germline V gene are LGHNT and FRNRAP. The V segment lost 2 bases and the J segment 8 bases; nucleotides outside the gene matches: 7. The length of the CDR3 is 14 residues. The CDR3 DNA reads as TGTGCTAGTGGTTTGACGACAGGGGCGAAAGGCTACACCTTC. It encodes CASGLTTGAKGYTF.

This clone appeared a few times. The chain is built from TRBV10-3 and TRBJ1-1; possible D gene TRBD1, 6 bases. V shed 7 bases and J shed 8 bases, with 17 bases lying between them. This CDR3 is 13 amino acids long. CDR1 and CDR2 (germline): ENHRY, SYGVKD. The CDR3: CAITAGGSGEAFF. For the CDR3, the DNA is TGTGCCATCACGGCGGGGGGCTCAGGGGAAGCTTTCTTT.

The J gene is TRBJ1-1, the V gene TRBV10-3; 8 bases line up with TRBD1. CDR3 length: 17 residues. The V and J ends lost 0 bases and 1 base, in that order; junction bases with no gene match: 7. The germline CDR1 and CDR2 sequences are ENHRY and SYGVKD. CDR3 DNA sequence: TGTGCCATCAGTGAGTCAGTCACCGGGACAGGGAACACTGAAGCTTTCTTT. Translation gives CAISESVTGTGNTEAFF.

The chain is built from TRBV15 and TRBJ2-5, with a tentative D call TRBD2 (5 bases). The CDR3 extends over 15 amino acids. V was trimmed by 1 base and J by 1 base, leaving 10 bases between them. Germline V CDR1 and CDR2: LNHNV, YYDKDF (reference sequence). The CDR3 loop reads CATSRVLAVQETQYF. The CDR3 bases are TGTGCCACCAGCAGAGTGCTAGCAGTCCAAGAGACCCAGTACTTC.

The chain recombines TRBV2 with TRBJ1-2; 7 bases fit TRBD1. Germline CDR1 and CDR2: SNHLY and FYNNEI. CDR3 length equals 14 residues. V was pared by 6 bases and J by 8 bases, with 12 bases of the junction left unmatched. CDR3 in DNA: TGTGCCAGCAGCCCGGGACAGACTTCTTCCGGCTACACCTTC. Protein: CASSPGQTSSGYTF. The full variable domain, in which reference TRBV2 and TRBJ1-2 provide the parts outside the CDR3, is EPEVTQTPSHQVTQMGQEVILRCVPISNHLYFYWYRQILGQKVEFLVSFYNNEISEKSEIFDDQFSVERPDGSNFTLKIRSTKLEDSAMYFCASSPGQTSSGYTFGSGTRLTVV.

This clone appeared a few times. The chain links TRBV6-1 to TRBJ1-5; 9 positions agree with TRBD1. The CDR3 covers 15 residues. J was trimmed by 5 bases and V by 6 bases; bases with no gene match: 8. CDR1 is MNHNS, CDR2 SASEGT, per germline. CDR3 residues: CASRIGGTGHQPQHF. The DNA for the CDR3 is TGTGCCAGCAGAATAGGGGGGACAGGGCATCAGCCCCAGCATTTT.